A single sample gave rise to the 3 T cell receptor beta chains below, sequenced in a study of graft-versus-host responses after intestinal transplantation. Sequencing was performed with immunoSEQ multiplex PCR; in TCRdb, only in-frame clones are kept and a portion is missing. This sample has over 20,000 clones, with approximately 46% found just once. Sample: alloreactive CD4+ T cells from a mixed lymphocyte reaction culture, taken before intestinal transplant. This sample's subset: CFSE-low proliferating T cells sorted from roughly 6-day pre-transplant mixed lymphocyte reaction (GvH or HvG direction). These receptors came from a human patient who received an intestinal transplant.

The chain has TRBV2 and TRBJ1-2; TRBD1 aligns across 7 bases. CDR1 is SNHLY and CDR2 is FYNNEI in the germline V gene. The CDR3 covers 14 residues. V lost 5 bases to trimming and J lost 4 bases; unmatched junction nucleotides: 7. CDR3 sequence: CASSKNRGPYGYTF. CDR3 sequence (DNA): TGTGCCAGCAGTAAAAATAGGGGGCCCTATGGCTACACCTTC.

This chain connects TRBV10-3 to TRBJ2-2, with TRBD1 matching 8 bases. Trimming at V came to 6 bases and at J to 4 bases, leaving 7 bases not matched to a gene. Germline V lookup: CDR1 ENHRY, CDR2 SYGVKD. CDR3 size: 15 residues. The DNA for the CDR3 is TGTGCCATCAGCCTGGACAGGGTTTCCACCGGGGAGCTGTTTTTT. Its translation is CAISLDRVSTGELFF.

The CDR3 coding sequence is TGCGCCAGCAGCTTCGGGGGGGCCAAGGATGAGCAGTTCTTC. Protein sequence: CASSFGGAKDEQFF. V and J are TRBV5-1 and TRBJ2-1; the match to TRBD2 covers 8 bases. The CDR3 covers 14 residues. Looked up from germline, CDR1 is SGHRS and CDR2 is YFSETQ. V was pared by 2 bases and J by 8 bases, with 6 bases of the junction left unmatched. Drawing the rest from reference TRBV5-1 and TRBJ2-1, the complete variable domain is KAGVTQTPRYLIKTRGQQVTLSCSPISGHRSVSWYQQTPGQGLQFLFEYFSETQRNKGNFPGRFSGRQFSNSRSEMNVSTLELGDSALYLCASSFGGAKDEQFFGPGTRLTVL.